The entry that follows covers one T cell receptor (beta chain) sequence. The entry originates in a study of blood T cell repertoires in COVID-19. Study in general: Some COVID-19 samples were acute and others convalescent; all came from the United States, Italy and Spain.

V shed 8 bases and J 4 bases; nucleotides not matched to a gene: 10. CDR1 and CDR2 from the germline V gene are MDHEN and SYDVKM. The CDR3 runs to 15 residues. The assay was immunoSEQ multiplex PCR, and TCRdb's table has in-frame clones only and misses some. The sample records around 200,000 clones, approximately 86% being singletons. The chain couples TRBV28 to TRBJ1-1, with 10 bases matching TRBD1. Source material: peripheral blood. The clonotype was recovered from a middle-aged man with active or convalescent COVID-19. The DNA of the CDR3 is TGTGCCAGCTCCGGGATGACAGGGGGCGGCACTGAAGCTTTCTTT. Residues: CASSGMTGGGTEAFF.